The TCR beta chain under discussion was sequenced for a study of T cell responses to AZD1222 COVID-19 vaccine. On this clone itself: What it binds is unknown.

This CDR3 has 12 residues. Deletions cut 7 bases from V and 0 bases from J, with 6 bases between. In germline, CDR1 is ENHRY, CDR2 SYGVKD. The method was immunoSEQ multiplex PCR; TCRdb's version includes in-frame clones alone and lacks a portion of them. There are around 150,000 clones in the sample; less than 95% occur only once, and about 6.5% lies in the top ten. Findings of the study overall: A reported finding is that nearly half of spike-specific TCRs target unmutated variant regions. Spike-specific TCR repertoires showed rising breadth and depth after two AZD1222 doses.

Samples with a second dose at about 4 or about 12 weeks were pooled together. The specimen was peripheral blood, collected 28 days after the second AZD1222 dose. The receptor's source is an adult who received the AZD1222 COVID-19 vaccine. The chain combines TRBV10-3 with TRBJ2-5; D might be TRBD1 (6 bases). The CDR3 nucleotides read TGTGCCATCAAGGGGGACCAAGAGACCCAGTACTTC. Its translation is CAIKGDQETQYF.